This T cell receptor (beta chain) comes out of a study of OX40 agonist ivuxolimab in advanced cancers. Study-wide results and caveats: CD4+ and CD8+ blood T cells expanded clonally by week 6 at 0.1 to 3.0 mg/kg. Among the lowest levels of clonal expansion were found in partial responders at 0.1-3.0 mg/kg.

Clones were sequenced by immunoSEQ multiplex PCR, and TCRdb holds only the in-frame ones, with some missing. This table has about 22,000 clones, roughly 80% appearing once. As concerns this clone: Its specificity is not known.

The TCR comes from an adult with an advanced solid tumor such as melanoma, head and neck, liver or kidney cancer. The specimen comprised CD4+ or CD8+ T cells sorted from blood, sampled in a trial of the OX40 agonist ivuxolimab.

CDR3 loop: CASSLGGGNEQFF. The DNA of the CDR3 is TGTGCCAGCAGCTTAGGCGGGGGTAATGAGCAGTTCTTC. The chain is built from TRBV7-3 and TRBJ2-1; TRBD2 matches 7 bases. The CDR3 is 13 amino acids. CDR1 and CDR2 from the germline V gene are SGHTA and FQGTGA. V gave up 2 bases and J gave up 7 bases; unmatched junction bases: 2.